Listed below are T cell receptor beta chains from one sample, sequenced in a study of CD8+ T cells in alopecia areata. Sequencing was performed with immunoSEQ multiplex PCR; in TCRdb, only in-frame clones are kept and a portion is missing. The table lists approximately 180,000 clones, around 60% of them singletons. Material: CD4+ T cells sorted from blood, obtained at week 0. These receptors were obtained from a human donor with alopecia areata. Each CDR3 is given with its conserved first and last residue. A D gene is named only where the DNA matches it firmly. Some rows have no size entry. The others give once, few or many, or a class for an expanded clone.

V gene,D gene,clone size,J gene,CDR3 DNA,CDR3 protein
TRBV29-1,-,-,TRBJ1-1,TGCAGCGTTGCGGGGTGGGGCGGATACACTGAAGCTTTCTTT,CSVAGWGGYTEAFF
TRBV4-2,TRBD1,-,TRBJ2-4,TGTGCCAGCAGCCAGGCTGGACAGGAAAACATTCAGTACTTC,CASSQAGQENIQYF
TRBV7-9,-,-,TRBJ2-4,TGTGCCAGCAGCCCGGTAACTGGAAACATTCAGTACTTC,CASSPVTGNIQYF
TRBV5-1,-,few,TRBJ1-5,TGCGCCAGCAGCTGGAGCGGGTCAAATGATCAGCCCCAGCATTTT,CASSWSGSNDQPQHF
TRBV4-1,-,-,TRBJ2-5,TGCGCCAGCAGCCAAGACGGGGGGCAGGGGAAGACCCAGTACTTC,CASSQDGGQGKTQYF
TRBV7-2,TRBD2,-,TRBJ2-3,TGTGCCAGCAGCCAACGCCCGGCGGCTAGCGGGGGAACAGATACGCAGTATTTT,CASSQRPAASGGTDTQYF
TRBV25-1,TRBD1,few,TRBJ2-5,TGTGCCAGCAGTGAACCCGGGGACAGGGTAGGAGAGACCCAGTACTTC,CASSEPGDRVGETQYF
TRBV5-1,-,once,TRBJ1-5,TGCGCCAGCAGCGTGGGGTCTGGACAGCCCCAGCATTTT,CASSVGSGQPQHF
TRBV10-3,-,-,TRBJ1-1,TGTGCCATCCGACCCGCAGGGAGGGAAACTGAAGCTTTCTTT,CAIRPAGRETEAFF
TRBV5-6,TRBD1,few,TRBJ2-2,TGTGCCAGCAGCCTCAGCCAGACAGGGGTCAACACCGGGGAGCTGTTTTTT,CASSLSQTGVNTGELFF
TRBV29-1,-,-,TRBJ1-2,TGCAGCGTTGGACCGGGACCGGGAGGTAGGGACTATGGCTACACCTTC,CSVGPGPGGRDYGYTF
TRBV5-1,-,-,TRBJ1-2,TGCGCCAGCAGCTTGGCCGGGCAGTACTATGGCTACACCTTC,CASSLAGQYYGYTF
TRBV5-1,TRBD2,-,TRBJ2-3,TGCGCCAGCAGCTTGGGGACTAGCCAGAGGACAGATACGCAGTATTTT,CASSLGTSQRTDTQYF
TRBV7-8,TRBD1,-,TRBJ2-3,TGTGCCAGCAGCTTGGACAGGCGCACAGATACGCAGTATTTT,CASSLDRRTDTQYF
TRBV21-1,-,-,TRBJ1-1,TGTGCCAGCAGTCGGTGTCTAGCTACACAATTTCGCACTGAAGCTTTCTTT,CASSRCLATQFRTEAFF
TRBV29-1,TRBD1,-,TRBJ1-1,TGCAGCGTTGTGACAGGGGCTGAAGCTTTCTTT,CSVVTGAEAFF
TRBV18,-,few,TRBJ1-3,TGTGCCAGCTCACCAGGATATCCTGGAAACACCATATATTTT,CASSPGYPGNTIYF
TRBV7-9,-,few,TRBJ2-3,TGTGCCAGCAGCTTAGCAGATACGCAGTATTTT,CASSLADTQYF
TRBV6-1,TRBD1,-,TRBJ1-6,TGTGCCAGCAGTGAAGGGGGACAGGCTTCACCCCTCCACTTT,CASSEGGQASPLHF
TRBV30,TRBD1,-,TRBJ1-2,TGTGCCTGGAGTGGGGACAGGGGAACGTATGGCTACACCTTC,CAWSGDRGTYGYTF
TRBV4-2,TRBD2,-,TRBJ2-5,TGTGCCAGCAGCCAAGTTGGTCTAGCGGGGGATTACCTACAAGAGACCCAGTACTTC,CASSQVGLAGDYLQETQYF
TRBV29-1,-,-,TRBJ2-1,TGCAGTTCCAGCGGGCCCGCCTCCAATGAGCAGTTCTTC,CSSSGPASNEQFF
TRBV27,-,-,TRBJ1-5,TGTGCCAGCAGTTCGGAGGGGGTGGGCAATCAGCCCCAGCATTTT,CASSSEGVGNQPQHF
TRBV6-5,-,-,TRBJ1-1,TGTGCCATCAGTGACGGAGGCGGTGGACGAGAAGCTTTCTTT,CAISDGGGGREAFF
TRBV29-1,-,-,TRBJ1-2,TGCAGCGTGGGGACACCTCACTATGGCTACACCTTC,CSVGTPHYGYTF
TRBV6-6,-,-,TRBJ2-3,TGTGCCAGCAGTTACAAAAACCCAGGGGCAGATACGCAGTATTTT,CASSYKNPGADTQYF
TRBV30,-,-,TRBJ1-6,TGTGCCTGGAGTGTTCAGGGAAGGGGTTCACCCCTCCACTTT,CAWSVQGRGSPLHF
TRBV29-1,-,-,TRBJ2-3,TGCAGCGTTGGGGGGGTTTTATCAGATACGCAGTATTTT,CSVGGVLSDTQYF
TRBV7-8,-,-,TRBJ1-2,TGTGCCAGCAGCTTAGAAGGGAACTATGGCTACACCTTC,CASSLEGNYGYTF
TRBV29-1,-,-,TRBJ1-1,TGCAGCGTTGTTCGATTTTTCGAGGATCCTGAAGCTTTCTTT,CSVVRFFEDPEAFF
TRBV30,TRBD2,-,TRBJ2-7,TGTGCCTGGAGTGGCGGGGGGCCCTACGAGCAGTACTTC,CAWSGGGPYEQYF
TRBV29-1,TRBD2,-,TRBJ2-5,TGCAGCGTCGGACTAGCGGGGGGGCCTGAGACCCAGTACTTC,CSVGLAGGPETQYF
TRBV29-1,-,few,TRBJ2-7,TGCAGCGTTGAACAGGGAGCCTACGAGCAGTACTTC,CSVEQGAYEQYF
TRBV5-4,-,few,TRBJ1-2,TGTGCCAGCAGCTTGGCAAGGGGCCGGGGTGGCTACACCTTC,CASSLARGRGGYTF
TRBV29-1,-,-,TRBJ2-3,TGCAGCGTTGAACTGGGAGGAGGACGCACAGATACGCAGTATTTT,CSVELGGGRTDTQYF
TRBV2,-,-,TRBJ2-5,TGTGCCAGCGGGGGAAAGACCCAGTACTTC,CASGGKTQYF
TRBV4-1,TRBD1,-,TRBJ2-5,TGCGCCAGCAGCCTAGCAGGGGGAAGAGAGACCCAGTACTTC,CASSLAGGRETQYF
TRBV15,-,-,TRBJ1-1,TGTGCCACCAGCAGAGATAACTGGGGAGGAACTGAAGCTTTCTTT,CATSRDNWGGTEAFF
TRBV18,-,-,TRBJ1-5,TGTGCCAGCTCGCGAGCGACAGATCAGCCCCAGCATTTT,CASSRATDQPQHF
TRBV7-6,-,-,TRBJ2-3,TGTGCCAGCAGCTTACTCGCGTCTAGCACAGATACGCAGTATTTT,CASSLLASSTDTQYF
TRBV30,TRBD1,-,TRBJ1-4,TGTGCCTGGAGTCCCTCCGGGACAGGCCTGGGTAAACTGTTTTTT,CAWSPSGTGLGKLFF
TRBV10-3,TRBD1,-,TRBJ2-2,TGTGCCACCGAGTCGACAGGGCTTGGCGGGGAGCTGTTTTTT,CATESTGLGGELFF
TRBV6-5,-,-,TRBJ2-7,TGTGCCAGCAGGTCTTCCCATTACTCCTACGAGCAGTACTTC,CASRSSHYSYEQYF
TRBV13,-,-,TRBJ2-7,TGTGCCAGCAGCCCACCGGGGGGACAAGCTTACGAGCAGTACTTC,CASSPPGGQAYEQYF
TRBV7-2,-,-,TRBJ2-7,TGTGCCAGCAGTTGGGACGGCTACGAGCAGTACTTC,CASSWDGYEQYF
TRBV4-2,TRBD2,few,TRBJ2-3,TGTGCCAGCAGCCCCTATTCTAGCGGGAGCACAGATACGCAGTATTTT,CASSPYSSGSTDTQYF
TRBV25-1,-,-,TRBJ1-5,TGTGCCAGCAGTGAATATGGGGCAGACAATCAGCCCCAGCATTTT,CASSEYGADNQPQHF
TRBV14,TRBD2,-,TRBJ2-5,TGTGCCAGCAGCCATTTACTAGCGGTGGAGACCCAGTACTTC,CASSHLLAVETQYF
TRBV2,TRBD1,few,TRBJ1-6,TGTGCCAGCAGTGAAACGCAGGGGGGGAATTCACCCCTCCACTTT,CASSETQGGNSPLHF
TRBV6-1,-,-,TRBJ2-2,TGTGCCAGCAGAGGCCTGAACACCGGGGAGCTGTTTTTT,CASRGLNTGELFF
TRBV4-1,-,-,TRBJ2-3,TGCGCCAGCAGCCAAGATCTACTGAAAGATACGCAGTATTTT,CASSQDLLKDTQYF
TRBV15,-,-,TRBJ2-7,TGTGCCACCAGCAGAGTTGATACCTACGAGCAGTACTTC,CATSRVDTYEQYF
TRBV29-1,TRBD1,-,TRBJ2-7,TGCAGCGTTGTAGGACAGGGCCAATCCTACGAGCAGTACTTC,CSVVGQGQSYEQYF
TRBV7-9,TRBD1,-,TRBJ1-2,TGTGCCAGCAGCTTACCCCTACGGACAGGGAACTATGGCTACACCTTC,CASSLPLRTGNYGYTF
TRBV29-1,-,-,TRBJ1-2,TGCAGCGTTGAAGGTGGTGGCTACACCTTC,CSVEGGGYTF
TRBV6-5,TRBD1,-,TRBJ1-6,TGTGCCAGCACCGGACAGGGGTCTTATAATTCACCCCTCCACTTT,CASTGQGSYNSPLHF
TRBV10-3,-,-,TRBJ2-5,TGTGCCATCAGTGAGGTGGGGGGACAAGAGACCCAGTACTTC,CAISEVGGQETQYF